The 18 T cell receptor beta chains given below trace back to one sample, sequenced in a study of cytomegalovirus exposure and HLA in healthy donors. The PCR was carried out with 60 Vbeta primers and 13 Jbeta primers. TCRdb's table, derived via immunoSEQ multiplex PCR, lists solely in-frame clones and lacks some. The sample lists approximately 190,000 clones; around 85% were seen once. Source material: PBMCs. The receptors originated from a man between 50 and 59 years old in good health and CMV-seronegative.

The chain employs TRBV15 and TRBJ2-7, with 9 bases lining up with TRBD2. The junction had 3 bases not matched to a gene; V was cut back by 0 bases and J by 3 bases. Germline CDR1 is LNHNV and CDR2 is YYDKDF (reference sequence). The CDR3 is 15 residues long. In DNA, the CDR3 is TGTGCCACCAGCAGAGATGCGGGGGGGCTCTACGAGCAGTACTTC. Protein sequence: CATSRDAGGLYEQYF.

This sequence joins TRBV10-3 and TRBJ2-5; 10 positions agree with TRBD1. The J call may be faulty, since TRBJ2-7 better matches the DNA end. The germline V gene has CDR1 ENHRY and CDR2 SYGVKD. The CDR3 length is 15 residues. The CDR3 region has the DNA TGTGCCATCAGTGCAGGGACAGGGGCGGGCTACGAGCAGTACTTC. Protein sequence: CAISAGTGAGYEQYF.

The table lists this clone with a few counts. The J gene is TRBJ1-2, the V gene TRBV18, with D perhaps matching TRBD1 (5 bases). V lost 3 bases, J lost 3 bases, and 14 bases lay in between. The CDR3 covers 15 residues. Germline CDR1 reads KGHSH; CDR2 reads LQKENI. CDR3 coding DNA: TGTGCCAGCTCACCTATCTCCGGGGGGGACTATGGCTACACCTTC. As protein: CASSPISGGDYGYTF.

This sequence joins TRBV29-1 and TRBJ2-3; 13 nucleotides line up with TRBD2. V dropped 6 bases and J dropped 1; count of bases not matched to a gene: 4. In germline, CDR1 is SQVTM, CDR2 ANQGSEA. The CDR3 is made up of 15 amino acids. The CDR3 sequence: CSVRGLAGGTDTQYF. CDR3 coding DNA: TGCAGCGTAAGAGGACTAGCGGGGGGCACAGATACGCAGTATTTT.

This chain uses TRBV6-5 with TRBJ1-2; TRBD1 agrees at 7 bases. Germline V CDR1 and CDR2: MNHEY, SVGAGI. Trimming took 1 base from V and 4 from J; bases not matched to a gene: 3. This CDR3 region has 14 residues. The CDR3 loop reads CASSYLGTAYGYTF. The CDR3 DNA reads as TGTGCCAGCAGTTACTTGGGGACAGCCTATGGCTACACCTTC.

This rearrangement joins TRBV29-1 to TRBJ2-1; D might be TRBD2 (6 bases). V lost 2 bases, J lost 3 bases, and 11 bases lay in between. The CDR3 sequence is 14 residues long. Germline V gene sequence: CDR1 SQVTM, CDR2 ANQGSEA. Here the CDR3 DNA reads TGCAGCGTTGAACGGCGGGGCCACTACAATGAGCAGTTCTTC. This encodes CSVERRGHYNEQFF.

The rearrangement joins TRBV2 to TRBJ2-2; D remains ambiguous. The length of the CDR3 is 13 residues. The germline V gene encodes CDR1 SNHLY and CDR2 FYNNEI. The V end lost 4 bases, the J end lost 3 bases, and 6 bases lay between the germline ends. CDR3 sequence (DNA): TGTGCCAGCAGTGTCCGGGACACCGGGGAGCTGTTTTTT. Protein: CASSVRDTGELFF.

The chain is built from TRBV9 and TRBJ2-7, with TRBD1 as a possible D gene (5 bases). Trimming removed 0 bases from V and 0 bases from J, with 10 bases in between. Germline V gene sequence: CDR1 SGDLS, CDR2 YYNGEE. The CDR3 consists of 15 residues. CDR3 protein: CASSVGGAVSYEQYF. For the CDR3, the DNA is TGTGCCAGCAGCGTAGGTGGGGCCGTCTCCTACGAGCAGTACTTC.

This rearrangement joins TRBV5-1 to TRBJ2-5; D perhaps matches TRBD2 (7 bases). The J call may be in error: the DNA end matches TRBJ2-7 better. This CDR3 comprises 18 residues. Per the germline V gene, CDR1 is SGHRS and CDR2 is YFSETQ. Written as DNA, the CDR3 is TGCGCCAGCAGCCTCCGGCCTCTCGGGGGGCAGCAAACCTACGAGCAGTACTTC. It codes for CASSLRPLGGQQTYEQYF.

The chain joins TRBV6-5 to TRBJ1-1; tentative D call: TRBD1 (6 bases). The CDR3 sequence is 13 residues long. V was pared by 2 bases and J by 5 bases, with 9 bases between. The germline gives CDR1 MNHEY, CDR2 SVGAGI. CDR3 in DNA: TGTGCCAGCAGTTACAGGGGGGGAACTGAAGCTTTCTTT. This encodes CASSYRGGTEAFF.

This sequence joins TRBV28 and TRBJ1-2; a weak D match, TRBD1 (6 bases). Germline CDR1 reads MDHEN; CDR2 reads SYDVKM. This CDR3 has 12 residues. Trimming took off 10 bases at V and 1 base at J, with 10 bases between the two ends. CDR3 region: CATGQFNYGYTF. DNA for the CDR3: TGTGCCACCGGACAGTTTAACTATGGCTACACCTTC.

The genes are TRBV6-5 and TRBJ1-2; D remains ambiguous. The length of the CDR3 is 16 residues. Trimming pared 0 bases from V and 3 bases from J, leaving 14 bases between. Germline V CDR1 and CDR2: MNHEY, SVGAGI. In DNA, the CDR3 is TGTGCCAGCAGTTACTCGAGCCGCGGCTTCCACTATGGCTACACCTTC. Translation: CASSYSSRGFHYGYTF.

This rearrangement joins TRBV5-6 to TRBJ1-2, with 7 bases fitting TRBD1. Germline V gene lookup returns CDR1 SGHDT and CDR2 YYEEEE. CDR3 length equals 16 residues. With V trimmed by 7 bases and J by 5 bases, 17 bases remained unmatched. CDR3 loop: CASAFLGTAVRYGYTF. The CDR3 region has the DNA TGTGCCAGCGCCTTCCTAGGGACAGCCGTTAGGTATGGCTACACCTTC.

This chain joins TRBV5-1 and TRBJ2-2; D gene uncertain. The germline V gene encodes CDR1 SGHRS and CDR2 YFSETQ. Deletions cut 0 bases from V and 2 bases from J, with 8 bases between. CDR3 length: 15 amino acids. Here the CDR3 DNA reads TGCGCCAGCAGCTTGGAACAACAAAACACCGGGGAGCTGTTTTTT. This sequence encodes CASSLEQQNTGELFF.

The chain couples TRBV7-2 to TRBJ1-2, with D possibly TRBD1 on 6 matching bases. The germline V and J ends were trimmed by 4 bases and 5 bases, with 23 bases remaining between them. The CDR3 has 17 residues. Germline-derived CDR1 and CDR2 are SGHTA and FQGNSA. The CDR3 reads CASSSRGDTRLSYGYTF. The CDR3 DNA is TGTGCCAGCAGCTCAAGAGGGGACACTCGACTTTCGTATGGCTACACCTTC.

The CDR3 DNA reads as TGCAGCGTTGGGGGCGAAGAGACCCAGTACTTC. Translating gives CSVGGEETQYF. V is TRBV29-1 and J is TRBJ2-5; tentative D call: TRBD1 (5 bases). Germline assignment: CDR1 SQVTM and CDR2 ANQGSEA. The CDR3 totals 11 residues. Trimming pared 4 bases from V and 3 bases from J, leaving 6 bases between.

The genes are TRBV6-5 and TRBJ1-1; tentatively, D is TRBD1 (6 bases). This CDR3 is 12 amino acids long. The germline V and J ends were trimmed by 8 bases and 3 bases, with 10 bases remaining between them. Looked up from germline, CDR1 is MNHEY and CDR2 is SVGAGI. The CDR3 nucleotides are TGTGCCAGCGGACAGTGGGACACTGAAGCTTTCTTT. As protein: CASGQWDTEAFF.

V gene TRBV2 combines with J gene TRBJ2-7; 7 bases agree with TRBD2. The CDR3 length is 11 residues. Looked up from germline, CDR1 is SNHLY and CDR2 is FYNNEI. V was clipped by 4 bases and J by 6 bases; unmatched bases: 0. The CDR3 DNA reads TGTGCCAGCAGTGCGGGAGGCGAGCAGTACTTC. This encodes CASSAGGEQYF.